This T cell receptor (beta chain) was identified during a study of blood T cell repertoires in COVID-19. Clones were read by immunoSEQ multiplex PCR, and TCRdb kept only the in-frame ones, dropping some. The repertoire holds 350,000 to 450,000 clones, with over 75% as singletons. This CDR3 has 14 amino acids. V was clipped by 6 bases and J by 0 bases; unmatched bases: 4. Germline CDR1 LNHDA, CDR2 SQIVND (reference sequence). The TCR sequence derives from a man aged 35-49 years in a cohort exposed to, infected with or recovered from COVID-19 (not recorded which). The specimen sequenced was PBMCs or T cells enriched from blood (not recorded which). The V gene is TRBV19, the J gene TRBJ2-7, with TRBD1 matching over 8 bases. This CDR3 is CASSGQGGSYEQYF. CDR3 coding DNA: TGTGCCAGTAGCGGACAGGGAGGCTCCTACGAGCAGTACTTC.